The 32 T cell receptor beta chains below were found in one sample sequenced in a study of identical twins. TCRdb reprocessed the 5' RACE reads with MiXCR, giving one entry per CDR3 protein. Seen here are around 650,000 distinct CDR3 sequences, about 7% observed once, and the top ten hold roughly 1.6%. These data also formed part of another study, on yellow fever vaccine responses in identical twins.

The sequencing input was PBMCs. These receptor sequences come from a woman between 18 and 29 years old in good health.

The chain recombines TRBV5-1 with TRBJ2-7, with unresolved D. V was pared by 3 bases and J by 3 bases, with 16 bases between. Germline V CDR1 and CDR2: SGHRS, YFSETQ. The CDR3 loop spans 15 amino acids. Written as DNA, the CDR3 is TGCGCCAGCAGCTCCGAGGCGCGAGTGAACTACGAGCAGTACTTC. It encodes CASSSEARVNYEQYF.

The V gene is TRBV5-1, the J gene TRBJ1-4, with D uncertain. The germline gives CDR1 SGHRS, CDR2 YFSETQ. With 2 bases removed from V and 8 bases from J, the gap between germline ends came to 13 bases. This CDR3 contains 14 residues. CDR3 in DNA: TGCGCCAGCAGCTTATCCGGGGAGGGAGAAAAACTGTTTTTT. Protein: CASSLSGEGEKLFF. The whole variable domain, remainder taken from reference TRBV5-1 and TRBJ1-4, is KAGVTQTPRYLIKTRGQQVTLSCSPISGHRSVSWYQQTPGQGLQFLFEYFSETQRNKGNFPGRFSGRQFSNSRSEMNVSTLELGDSALYLCASSLSGEGEKLFFGSGTQLSVL.

This clonotype appeared a few times. The V and J genes are TRBV12-3 or TRBV12-4 and TRBJ2-4; maybe TRBD2 (6 bases). CDR3 size: 16 residues. Trimming pared 3 bases from V and 3 bases from J, leaving 15 bases between. CDR3 in amino acids: CASSLGAGPRKNIQYF. The CDR3 DNA reads TGTGCCAGCAGTTTGGGCGCGGGACCTCGCAAAAACATTCAGTACTTC.

This clonotype was observed a handful of times. V usage is TRBV4-1 and J usage is TRBJ2-7; 12 bases line up with TRBD2. Germline CDR1 and CDR2: MGHRA and YSYEKL. V lost 4 bases and J lost 7; bases outside the gene matches: 8. The CDR3 covers 15 residues. CDR3 sequence reads: CASSPETSGSLEQYF. The CDR3 coding sequence is TGCGCCAGCAGCCCAGAGACTAGCGGGAGCTTGGAGCAGTACTTC.

V and J are TRBV10-1 and TRBJ2-5; D is perhaps TRBD1 or TRBD2 (5 bases each). The V gene's germline CDR1 is WNHNN and CDR2 SYGVQD (reference sequence). The CDR3 runs to 17 residues. The V end was cut by 2 bases, the J end by 4 bases, with 20 bases between. CDR3 sequence reads: CASSEGGKGWSRETQYF. The CDR3 DNA follows: TGCGCCAGCAGTGAGGGGGGTAAGGGTTGGAGCCGAGAGACCCAGTACTTC.

This clonotype occurred many times. CDR3 in DNA: TGTGCCAGCAGTCCCTCAACTAGCGGGGGCTTCTTTCTCACAGATACGCAGTATTTT. Protein: CASSPSTSGGFFLTDTQYF. V gene TRBV7-2 combines with J gene TRBJ2-3; 11 bases are a match to TRBD2. Trimming removed 6 bases from V and 2 bases from J; junction bases left unmatched: 16. The CDR3 covers 19 residues. Germline V gene lookup returns CDR1 SGHTA and CDR2 FQGNSA.

Concerning this clonotype: Germline is not matched at one junction end, which may reflect a read error. The V and J genes are TRBV7-6 and TRBJ2-2; D is tentatively TRBD1 or TRBD2 (5 bases each). The CDR3 spans 17 residues. The germline V gene encodes CDR1 SGHVS and CDR2 FNYEAQ. CDR3 in amino acids: CASSSSQAGRGTGELVF. The DNA of the CDR3 is TGTGCCAGCAGCTCATCCCAGGCAGGGCGCGGCACCGGGGAGCTGGTTTTT.

This chain links TRBV7-9 with TRBJ2-1; unclear D gene. Trimming cost V 4 bases and J 6 bases, with 13 bases left between them. The CDR3 has 14 residues. Germline loops: CDR1 SEHNR, CDR2 FQNEAQ (reference sequence). CDR3 in amino acids: CASSSPSPGNEQFF. For the CDR3, the DNA is TGTGCCAGCAGCTCACCATCCCCGGGCAATGAGCAGTTCTTC.

This clonotype was counted only a few times. The chain is built from TRBV6-2 or TRBV6-3 and TRBJ1-5; 10 bases are a match to TRBD1. Germline V CDR1 and CDR2: MNHEY, SVGEGT. Trimming took 0 bases from V and 2 from J; bases not matched to a gene: 1. The CDR3 extends over 16 amino acids. The CDR3 bases are TGTGCCAGCAGTTACTCTGGGACAGGGGGCAATCAGCCCCAGCATTTT. As protein: CASSYSGTGGNQPQHF.

This clonotype was picked up many times. The gene calls are TRBV5-6 and TRBJ2-5, with D unclear. Germline V CDR1 and CDR2: SGHDT, YYEEEE. Trimming cost V 3 bases and J 0 bases, with 6 bases left between them. This CDR3 has 13 residues. DNA of the CDR3: TGTGCCAGCAGCTCAGCGTACCAAGAGACCCAGTACTTC. Translated: CASSSAYQETQYF.

This clonotype came up many times. This sequence joins TRBV6-1 and TRBJ2-1; TRBD2 aligns across 9 bases. The V gene's germline CDR1 is MNHNS and CDR2 SASEGT. The CDR3 is made up of 15 amino acids. Losses at the gene ends were 0 bases for V and 5 bases for J; bases not matched to a gene: 2. As DNA, the CDR3 is TGTGCCAGCAGTGAAGCTAGCGGGAGCCACAATGAGCAGTTCTTC. It is translated as CASSEASGSHNEQFF.

In its sample, this clonotype was seen many times. The V call is TRBV7-6, the J call TRBJ2-1; 7 nucleotides line up with TRBD2. This CDR3 region has 14 residues. Germline V gene lookup returns CDR1 SGHVS and CDR2 FNYEAQ. V was clipped by 3 bases and J by 5 bases; unmatched bases: 4. Here the CDR3 reads CASSFGGSNNEQFF. CDR3 DNA: TGTGCCAGCAGCTTCGGCGGGAGTAACAATGAGCAGTTCTTC.

This chain joins TRBV10-2 and TRBJ1-6; no firm D call. The CDR3 consists of 14 residues. Germline lookup yields CDR1 WSHSY and CDR2 SAAADI. V was trimmed by 0 bases and J by 9 bases, leaving 9 bases between them. CDR3 sequence reads: CASSESWVRSPLHF. The CDR3 region has the DNA TGCGCCAGCAGTGAGTCGTGGGTTCGTTCACCCCTCCACTTT.

Concerning this clonotype itself: Just one base apart from a much larger clone, this may be a read error. This chain joins TRBV20-1 and TRBJ1-6; D is perhaps TRBD1 (6 bases). Looked up from germline, CDR1 is DFQATT and CDR2 is SNEGSKA (reference sequence). The CDR3 is 15 amino acids. The CDR3 here is CSARDQGSYNSHLHF. DNA of the CDR3: TGCAGTGCTAGAGATCAGGGGTCCTATAATTCACACCTCCACTTT.

V gene TRBV5-6 combines with J gene TRBJ2-7; no definite D call. Trimming took off 0 bases at V and 2 bases at J, with 9 bases between the two ends. Germline values: CDR1 SGHDT, CDR2 YYEEEE. CDR3 length equals 14 residues. The CDR3 region is CASSLGNDPYEQYV. CDR3 nucleotide sequence: TGTGCCAGCAGCTTGGGAAATGATCCCTACGAGCAGTACGTC.

This clonotype was seen repeatedly, ten times or more. V gene TRBV12-3 or TRBV12-4 combines with J gene TRBJ1-5; possibly TRBD1 for D (6 bases). There are 16 residues in the CDR3. V was trimmed by 6 bases and J by 0 bases, leaving 15 bases between them. DNA for the CDR3: TGTGCCAGCAGCCTGAGGCGGGGGCGTAGCAATCAGCCCCAGCATTTT. It encodes CASSLRRGRSNQPQHF.

The J gene is TRBJ2-6, the V gene TRBV10-2; TRBD2 aligns across 9 bases. CDR3 length equals 16 residues. The germline V gene has CDR1 WSHSY and CDR2 SAAADI. V shed 7 bases and J 4 bases; nucleotides not matched to a gene: 8. CDR3 region: CASTDLAGLGANVLTF. CDR3 in DNA: TGCGCCAGCACCGATCTAGCGGGGTTAGGGGCCAACGTCCTGACTTTC.

In regard to this clonotype: This may arise from a read error, as a much more abundant clone is one base away. The V gene is TRBV6-6, the J gene TRBJ2-7; D is possibly TRBD2 (5 bases). Germline CDR1 and CDR2: MNHNY and SVGAGI (reference sequence). This CDR3 region has 13 residues. The DNA for the CDR3 is TGTGCCGGCAGCCAGACTACGCGCAGCGAGCAGTACTTC. This gives the protein CAGSQTTRSEQYF.

Concerning this clonotype itself: One junction end disagrees with the germline gene, perhaps due to a read error. This chain joins TRBV12-3 or TRBV12-4 and TRBJ2-6, with TRBD2 matching 12 bases. The CDR3 contains 18 residues. For the CDR3, the DNA is TGTGCCAGCTGTTTAATGGCTAGCGGGAGGGCTGGGGCCAACGTCCTGACTTTC. It specifies CASCLMASGRAGANVLTF.

There are a few counts of this clonotype. This chain joins TRBV25-1 and TRBJ2-7; D possibly corresponds to TRBD2 (6 bases). The CDR3 is 17 amino acids. Trimming removed 7 bases at V and 4 bases at J, with 26 bases between. Germline V lookup: CDR1 MGHDK, CDR2 SYGVNS. CDR3 DNA: TGTGCCAGCATAAAGTCGCGGGACGTCTGTAAGTCTTACGAGCAGTACGTC. It specifies CASIKSRDVCKSYEQYV.

This clonotype has ten or more counts. V usage is TRBV24-1 and J usage is TRBJ2-1; 8 bases map to TRBD1. The CDR3 contains 15 residues. The germline V gene has CDR1 KGHDR and CDR2 SFDVKD. V was pared by 4 bases and J by 2 bases, with 3 bases of the junction left unmatched. This chain's CDR3 is CATSEPGGAYNEQFF. CDR3 coding DNA: TGTGCCACCAGTGAACCAGGGGGCGCCTACAATGAGCAGTTCTTC.

The J gene is TRBJ1-2, the V gene TRBV28, with D perhaps matching TRBD1 (5 bases). The germline V gene has CDR1 MDHEN and CDR2 SYDVKM. Trimming stripped 5 bases from V and 5 bases from J, with 18 bases between. The CDR3 has 15 residues. The CDR3 protein is CASSPAGTAGYGYTF. For the CDR3, the DNA is TGTGCCAGCAGTCCGGCTGGGACGGCAGGATATGGCTACACCTTC.

The rearrangement uses TRBV20-1 and TRBJ2-7; 7 bases align to TRBD1. The V gene's germline CDR1 is DFQATT and CDR2 SNEGSKA (reference sequence). After removal of 1 base from V and 3 bases from J, the junction contained 3 bases not matched to a gene. This CDR3 comprises 13 residues. CDR3 loop: CSARGTGDYEQYF. Here the CDR3 DNA reads TGCAGTGCTAGAGGGACAGGCGACTACGAGCAGTACTTC.

This clonotype has a count of ten or more. The genes are TRBV29-1 and TRBJ2-5; 11 bases map to TRBD2. This CDR3 contains 15 residues. Germline lookup yields CDR1 SQVTM and CDR2 ANQGSEA. Germline trimming cut 3 bases from V and 0 bases from J; bases unmatched to any gene: 3. The CDR3 nucleotides read TGCAGCGTTGATCGGGGACTAGCGGACCAAGAGACCCAGTACTTC. Translated, it gives CSVDRGLADQETQYF.

The J gene is TRBJ2-7, the V gene TRBV2; no clear D gene. CDR1 is SNHLY and CDR2 is FYNNEI in the germline V gene. Trimming stripped 2 bases from V and 6 bases from J, with 2 bases between. This CDR3 comprises 10 residues. The CDR3 DNA follows: TGTGCCAGCAGTGAACTCGAGCAGTACGTC. This gives the protein CASSELEQYV.

In its sample, this clonotype was seen a few times. In DNA form, the CDR3 reads TGTGCCAGCAGCTTGTCGGGACTGAACAATGAGCAGTTCTTC. Translation: CASSLSGLNNEQFF. V and J are TRBV7-2 and TRBJ2-1; D is perhaps TRBD2 (6 bases). The CDR3 has 14 amino acids. Deletions cut 3 bases from V and 5 bases from J, with 11 bases between. The V gene's germline CDR1 is SGHTA and CDR2 FQGNSA. Filled out from reference TRBV7-2 and TRBJ2-1, the complete variable domain reads GAGVSQSPSNKVTEKGKDVELRCDPISGHTALYWYRQSLGQGLEFLIYFQGNSAPDKSGLPSDRFSAERTGGSVSTLTIQRTQQEDSAVYLCASSLSGLNNEQFFGPGTRLTVL.

The chain joins TRBV7-6 to TRBJ2-5; TRBD1 aligns across 8 bases. The J segment lost 2 bases and the V segment lost 5 bases, leaving 4 bases of the junction unmatched. In germline, CDR1 is SGHVS, CDR2 FNYEAQ. This CDR3 spans 14 amino acids. CDR3 sequence reads: CASSRTGRQETQYF. The CDR3 coding sequence is TGTGCCAGCAGCCGGACAGGGAGACAAGAGACCCAGTACTTC.

The J gene is TRBJ2-3, the V gene TRBV7-8; no definite D call. The V gene's germline CDR1 is SGHVS and CDR2 FQNEAQ. V lost 1 base and J lost 2, with 16 bases in between. This CDR3 is built from 17 residues. Written as DNA, the CDR3 is TGTGCCAGCAGCTTAGTTCGAAAACCATTGAACACAGATACGCAGTATTTT. Translated: CASSLVRKPLNTDTQYF.

The sample holds a few counts of this clonotype. The chain joins TRBV11-2 to TRBJ2-5, with 10 bases matching TRBD1. Trimming removed 0 bases from V and 4 bases from J; junction bases left unmatched: 2. Germline CDR1 SGHAT, CDR2 FQNNGV. The CDR3 runs 15 residues. The CDR3, as DNA: TGTGCCAGCAGCTTAGAGGGACAGGGGATAGAGACCCAGTACTTC. Protein sequence: CASSLEGQGIETQYF.

This clonotype has only a few counts. The chain carries TRBV7-8 and TRBJ2-1; TRBD1 matches at 7 bases. This CDR3 has 15 amino acids. Trimming removed 3 bases from V and 4 bases from J; junction bases left unmatched: 6. The germline V gene has CDR1 SGHVS and CDR2 FQNEAQ. The DNA of the CDR3 is TGTGCCAGCAGCTTCACAGGGGTGGGGTACAATGAGCAGTTCTTC. Translated: CASSFTGVGYNEQFF.

This chain joins TRBV7-9 and TRBJ2-1; 9 bases align to TRBD1. The CDR3 has 13 amino acids. V was pared by 8 bases and J by 5 bases, with 4 bases of the junction left unmatched. Per the germline V gene, CDR1 is SEHNR and CDR2 is FQNEAQ (reference sequence). CDR3 loop: CASCGQGHNEQFF. For the CDR3, the DNA is TGTGCCAGCTGTGGACAGGGGCACAATGAGCAGTTCTTC.

This clonotype has only a few counts. This chain links TRBV20-1 with TRBJ1-3, with a tentative D call TRBD1 (5 bases). Trimming removed 6 bases at V and 8 bases at J, with 17 bases between. The V gene's germline CDR1 is DFQATT and CDR2 SNEGSKA (reference sequence). The CDR3 spans 13 residues. Here the CDR3 reads CSASGAEWDTIYF. The CDR3 nucleotides read TGCAGTGCATCCGGGGCCGAATGGGACACCATATATTTT.